This T cell receptor beta chain was profiled in a study of OX40 agonist ivuxolimab in advanced cancers. Only in-frame clones appear in the TCRdb table, and some are missing; sequencing was by immunoSEQ multiplex PCR. The sample consists of tens of thousands of clones, more than 80% of them appearing once. This clone was counted only a few times. The sequencing here drew on CD4+ or CD8+ T cells sorted from blood, taken in a trial of the OX40 agonist ivuxolimab. The receptor was isolated from an adult with an advanced solid tumor such as melanoma, head and neck, liver or kidney cancer.

The CDR3 spells CASSARTGVQGGYTF. CDR3 nucleotide sequence: TGTGCCAGCAGCGCGCGGACAGGGGTGCAAGGGGGCTACACCTTC. The chain uses TRBV7-8 and TRBJ1-2; 9 nucleotides align to TRBD1. The CDR3 sequence is 15 residues long. The germline gives CDR1 SGHVS, CDR2 FQNEAQ. V lost 5 bases, J lost 8 bases, and 12 bases stayed unmatched.